The 18 T cell receptor beta chains reported below all come from one sample, sequenced in a study of blood T cell repertoires in COVID-19 (dated by TCRdb to 2019 to 2021). The library was made by the immunoSEQ multiplex PCR assay. TCRdb retrieved this table from immuneACCESS and kept in-frame rearrangements only. Not all clones are present; in checked studies, unresolved V genes account for under half, and no reason is known for the remainder. In all, the sample holds under 200,000 clones, and roughly nine tenths of those were seen once. The ten largest clones add up to about 26% of the sample. Sequenced input: PBMCs or T cells enriched from blood (not recorded which). The receptors derive from a woman aged 40 to 49 in a cohort exposed to, infected with or recovered from COVID-19 (not recorded which).

This rearrangement joins TRBV18 to TRBJ1-1; 11 bases are shared with TRBD1. V was pared by 5 bases and J by 8 bases, with 4 bases of the junction left unmatched. The CDR3 consists of 13 residues. The germline V gene encodes CDR1 KGHSH and CDR2 LQKENI. CDR3 in DNA: TGTGCCAGCTCAGCCAGGGACAGGGGGGAAGCTTTCTTT. Translation: CASSARDRGEAFF.

The chain links TRBV5-5 to TRBJ2-7; no clear D gene. The CDR3 has 14 residues. With 0 bases removed from V and 3 bases from J, the gap between germline ends came to 10 bases. CDR1 is SGHKS and CDR2 is YYEKEE in the germline V gene (reference sequence). In DNA, the CDR3 is TGTGCCAGCAGCTTGGCCCTATCTAGCTACGAGCAGTACTTC. This codes for CASSLALSSYEQYF.

This chain uses TRBV7-2 with TRBJ2-1; 7 bases map to TRBD2. Germline CDR1 SGHTA, CDR2 FQGNSA. The CDR3 covers 12 residues. Unmatched junction bases numbered 2, after V lost 3 bases and J lost 9 bases. The CDR3 DNA is TGTGCCAGCAGCTTTGGGAGGGGTGAGCAGTTCTTC. Amino acids: CASSFGRGEQFF.

This chain connects TRBV15 to TRBJ2-1; 13 nucleotides agree with TRBD2. This CDR3 contains 17 residues. V was pared by 9 bases and J by 1 base, with 9 bases of the junction left unmatched. The germline CDR1 and CDR2 sequences are LNHNV and YYDKDF (reference sequence). The CDR3 DNA reads as TGTGCCACTTCCGGGACTAGCGGGGCCCCTTCCTACAATGAGCAGTTCTTC. Translating gives CATSGTSGAPSYNEQFF.

The chain employs TRBV19 and TRBJ2-3; 10 bases align to TRBD2. This CDR3 region has 16 residues. The germline V gene has CDR1 LNHDA and CDR2 SQIVND (reference sequence). Trimming at V came to 1 base and at J to 4 bases, leaving 5 bases not matched to a gene. This CDR3 reads CASSIVSGGAPDTQYF. The DNA for the CDR3 is TGTGCCAGTAGTATAGTCAGCGGGGGGGCCCCAGATACGCAGTATTTT.

Only one count was recorded for this clone. V gene TRBV11-3 combines with J gene TRBJ2-6; the D is unclear. The CDR3 contains 14 residues. Germline lookup yields CDR1 SGHNT and CDR2 YENEEA. Trimming took 5 bases from V and 12 from J, leaving 17 bases between them. Written as DNA, the CDR3 is TGTGCCAGCAGCCAGAGAGGAGTTCCTAGCGTCCTGACTTTC. It specifies CASSQRGVPSVLTF.

This chain uses TRBV3-1 (or the pseudogene TRBV3-2) with TRBJ2-3, with 12 bases aligning to TRBD2. The CDR3 consists of 15 residues. Germline assignment: CDR1 LGHDT and CDR2 YNNKEL (reference sequence). V lost 2 bases and J lost 6; bases outside the gene matches: 3. The CDR3 nucleotides read TGTGCCAGCAGCCAAACTAGCGGGGGGTCGGATACGCAGTATTTT. This translates into CASSQTSGGSDTQYF.

In this sample, this clone turned up once. The genes are TRBV14 and TRBJ2-7; 9 bases align to TRBD1. The CDR3 covers 15 residues. Germline loops: CDR1 SGHDN, CDR2 FVKESK. V was pared by 3 bases and J by 4 bases, with 7 bases of the junction left unmatched. Here the CDR3 reads CASSHRTGAPYEQYF. The DNA of the CDR3 is TGTGCCAGCAGCCACAGGACAGGGGCACCGTACGAGCAGTACTTC.

This clone was seen a handful of times. This chain connects TRBV7-8 to TRBJ2-1, with 13 bases matching TRBD2. This CDR3 spans 19 amino acids. Germline CDR1 is SGHVS and CDR2 is FQNEAQ. V lost 1 base to trimming and J lost 4 bases; unmatched junction nucleotides: 10. CDR3 sequence: CASSLVISRLAGGYNEQFF. CDR3 nucleotide sequence: TGTGCCAGCAGCTTAGTAATTAGCCGACTAGCGGGAGGATACAATGAGCAGTTCTTC.

The chain uses TRBV5-1 and TRBJ2-5; D remains ambiguous. Germline-derived CDR1 and CDR2 are SGHRS and YFSETQ. V lost 0 bases to trimming and J lost 4 bases, with 10 bases between them. This CDR3 is 14 amino acids long. The CDR3 here is CASSLERVSETQYF. In DNA form, the CDR3 reads TGCGCCAGCAGCTTGGAGCGCGTATCAGAGACCCAGTACTTC.

This chain links TRBV6-5 with TRBJ2-5; 8 bases align to TRBD2. The CDR3 contains 14 residues. Germline lookup yields CDR1 MNHEY and CDR2 SVGAGI. V lost 7 bases and J lost 5; bases outside the gene matches: 9. This chain's CDR3 is CASTLRTSRETQYF. In nucleotides, the CDR3 is TGTGCCAGCACACTACGGACTAGCCGGGAGACCCAGTACTTC.

The chain employs TRBV5-4 and TRBJ1-1, with 7 bases identical to TRBD1. Germline CDR1 reads SGHNT; CDR2 reads YYREEE (reference sequence). J was trimmed by 4 bases and V by 2 bases; bases with no gene match: 2. The CDR3 consists of 13 residues. The CDR3 sequence is CASSLQGSTEAFF. The CDR3, as DNA: TGTGCCAGCAGCTTACAGGGGAGCACTGAAGCTTTCTTT. The complete variable domain, with remaining parts taken from reference TRBV5-4 and TRBJ1-1, reads ETGVTQSPTHLIKTRGQQVTLRCSSQSGHNTVSWYQQALGQGPQFIFQYYREEENGRGNFPPRFSGLQFPNYSSELNVNALELDDSALYLCASSLQGSTEAFFGQGTRLTVV.

This clone has more than one count but fewer than ten. The chain links TRBV5-5 to TRBJ1-4, with D uncertain. V gave up 0 bases and J gave up 7 bases, with 13 bases separating them. Germline CDR1 and CDR2: SGHKS and YYEKEE (reference sequence). CDR3 length: 15 amino acids. CDR3 region: CASSLAWGGGEKLFF. The CDR3, as DNA: TGTGCCAGCAGCTTGGCATGGGGTGGAGGTGAAAAACTGTTTTTT.

The J gene is TRBJ1-1, the V gene TRBV6-2 or TRBV6-3; the D is unclear. Germline V gene lookup returns CDR1 MNHEY and CDR2 SVGEGT. Trimming cost V 6 bases and J 6 bases, with 11 bases left between them. The CDR3 is 12 amino acids. This CDR3 is CASSPEGAEAFF. The CDR3 nucleotides are TGTGCCAGCAGCCCCGAGGGCGCTGAAGCTTTCTTT.

The rearrangement links TRBV5-3 to TRBJ1-2; D gene ambiguous. TRBV5-3 is recorded as an ORF, its role being uncertain. Trimming stripped 2 bases from V and 5 bases from J, with 4 bases between. This CDR3 region has 11 residues. CDR3 sequence: CARSFGYGYTF. In DNA, the CDR3 is TGTGCCAGAAGCTTCGGTTATGGCTACACCTTC.

CDR3: CASSQSASGQGYEQYF. The CDR3 coding sequence is TGCGCCAGCAGCCAATCCGCCTCTGGACAGGGTTACGAGCAGTACTTC. The chain combines TRBV4-3 with TRBJ2-7; 8 nucleotides agree with TRBD1. V gave up 2 bases and J gave up 4 bases; unmatched junction bases: 10. The germline CDR1 and CDR2 sequences are LGHNA and YSLEER. The CDR3 totals 16 residues.

The rearrangement links TRBV12-5 to TRBJ2-1; 7 positions match TRBD2. V shed 4 bases, J shed 6 bases, and the junction held 12 bases outside the gene matches. This CDR3 has 16 amino acids. The germline V gene has CDR1 LGHNT and CDR2 FRNRAP. CDR3: CASGSPGLAASNEQFF. DNA for the CDR3: TGTGCTAGTGGTTCCCCCGGGCTAGCGGCTTCCAATGAGCAGTTCTTC. Looking up the rest from reference TRBV12-5 and TRBJ2-1 gives the full variable domain: DARVTQTPRHKVTEMGQEVTMRCQPILGHNTVFWYRQTMMQGLELLAYFRNRAPLDDSGMPKDRFSAEMPDATLATLKIQPSEPRDSAVYFCASGSPGLAASNEQFFGPGTRLTVL.

The chain joins TRBV5-1 to TRBJ1-2, with no clear D. Germline CDR1 SGHRS, CDR2 YFSETQ. This CDR3 has 11 amino acids. The ends were cut back, 3 bases at V and 3 bases at J, with 3 bases in the middle. CDR3 DNA sequence: TGCGCCAGCAGCTCTGACTATGGCTACACCTTC. Its protein product is CASSSDYGYTF.